The rows below give T cell receptor beta chains drawn from one sample of a study of response to subunit inactivated influenza vaccine. TCRdb independently ran MiXCR on the RT-PCR reads; one entry per CDR3 protein. Of 590,000 or so distinct CDR3 sequences listed, approximately 14% were seen once; the top ten hold around 7.6%. The material sequenced was PBMCs from blood, taken 14 days before vaccination. The receptors were gathered from a man between 50 and 59 years old who received an inactivated influenza vaccine. CDR3s include the opening cysteine and the closing phenylalanine or tryptophan. The D gene is left open where the match is weak. The size entry is marked missing in some rows and otherwise reads once, few, many or a size class.

>TRBV30|-|17|TRBJ1-6|-
CAWSVRRGSSYNSPLHF
TGTGCCTGGAGTGTACGGCGGGGGAGCTCCTATAATTCACCCCTCCACTTT
>TRBV9|-|15|TRBJ1-5|TRBD1
CASSHTGQLNQPQHF
TGTGCCAGCAGCCACACGGGACAGCTAAATCAGCCCCAGCATTTT
>TRBV7-8|-|17|TRBJ2-1|TRBD2
CASSPRGSGGVYNEQFF
TGTGCCAGCAGCCCACGGGGTAGCGGGGGGGTTTACAATGAGCAGTTCTTC
>TRBV7-2|few|15|TRBJ2-2|TRBD1
CASRRNRGPGGELFF
TGTGCCAGCAGACGAAACAGGGGGCCGGGCGGGGAGCTGTTTTTT
>TRBV28|-|14|TRBJ1-2|-
CASSPSGRNYGYTF
TGTGCCAGCAGTCCCTCGGGACGGAACTATGGCTACACCTTC
>TRBV5-1|-|16|TRBJ2-3|-
CASSLAPTSRTDTQYF
TGCGCCAGCAGCTTGGCCCCTACTAGTCGCACAGATACGCAGTATTTT
>TRBV20-1|few|15|TRBJ1-1|-
CSAPPPGRRNTEAFF
TGCAGTGCTCCCCCTCCGGGACGGAGAAACACTGAAGCTTTCTTT
>TRBV2|-|16|TRBJ2-7|TRBD1
CASSESTGVSSYEQYF
TGTGCCAGCAGTGAAAGTACAGGGGTAAGCTCCTACGAGCAGTACTTC
>TRBV4-2|many|13|TRBJ2-3|-
CASSQDPTDTQYF
TGTGCCAGCAGCCAAGATCCCACAGATACGCAGTATTTT
>TRBV28|-|16|TRBJ2-1|-
CASSLGISLSYNEQFF
TGTGCCAGCAGTTTAGGAATTTCCTTATCCTACAATGAGCAGTTCTTC
>TRBV5-5|once|13|TRBJ2-7|-
CASSLAGANEQYF
TGTGCCAGCAGCTTGGCAGGGGCCAACGAGCAGTACTTC
>TRBV20-1|few|15|TRBJ2-7|-
CSASGDGKGAYEQYF
TGCAGTGCTAGTGGGGACGGGAAGGGGGCCTACGAGCAGTACTTC
>TRBV11-2|few|14|TRBJ2-2|-
CASSLTDRTIGLFF
TGTGCCAGCAGCCTAACAGATCGGACTATCGGGCTGTTTTTT
>TRBV10-3|-|17|TRBJ2-7|-
CAISGQQSSSSGVEQYF
TGTGCCATCAGTGGACAGCAGTCAAGCTCGTCGGGGGTAGAGCAGTACTTC
>TRBV6-1|-|15|TRBJ1-4|-
CASSLDVTPNEKLFF
TGTGCCAGCAGTCTTGATGTGACACCGAATGAAAAACTGTTTTTT
>TRBV21-1|-|15|TRBJ2-7|-
CASSKMGLAGDEQYF
TGTGCCAGCAGCAAGATGGGACTAGCGGGGGACGAGCAGTACTTC
>TRBV10-3|few|15|TRBJ2-6|-
CAISPQISGANVLTF
TGTGCCATCAGCCCACAGATCTCTGGGGCCAACGTCCTGACTTTC
>TRBV20-1|few|17|TRBJ2-1|-
CSARDTLGQKAYNEQFF
TGCAGTGCTAGAGATACCCTAGGACAGAAAGCCTACAATGAGCAGTTCTTC
>TRBV7-9|few|17|TRBJ2-1|-
CASSLSPGGYSYNEQFF
TGTGCCAGCAGCTTAAGTCCCGGCGGATACTCCTACAATGAGCAGTTCTTC
>TRBV9|-|14|TRBJ2-7|-
CASSVESTPDEQYF
TGTGCCAGCAGCGTAGAGTCGACCCCCGACGAGCAGTACTTC
>TRBV29-1|few|12|TRBJ2-3|TRBD1
CSGDRGTDTQYF
TGCAGCGGGGACAGGGGCACAGATACGCAGTATTTT
>TRBV7-2|few|12|TRBJ2-3|-
CASSPGTHTQYF
TGTGCCAGCAGCCCCGGGACCCATACGCAGTATTTT
>TRBV4-3|few|18|TRBJ1-1|TRBD1
CASSQDMWGFGGQGLAFF
TGCGCCAGCAGCCAAGATATGTGGGGATTCGGGGGACAGGGGCTAGCTTTCTTT
>TRBV10-3|few|12|TRBJ1-1|-
CAISEQYTEAFF
TGTGCCATCAGTGAGCAGTACACTGAAGCTTTCTTT
>TRBV6-1|few|14|TRBJ2-7|TRBD1
CASSRTGNTYEQYF
TGTGCCAGCAGCCGGACAGGCAATACCTACGAGCAGTACTTC
>TRBV2|many|11|TRBJ1-6|-
CASSVVSTLHF
TGTGCCAGCAGTGTGGTCAGTACCCTCCACTTT
>TRBV7-2|-|14|TRBJ2-1|TRBD2
CASSLLAGGYEQFF
TGTGCCAGCAGCTTATTGGCGGGGGGTTATGAGCAGTTCTTC
>TRBV6-1|-|13|TRBJ1-2|-
CASSKGLSYGYTF
TGTGCCAGCAGTAAAGGACTGTCCTATGGCTACACCTTC
>TRBV7-6|few|17|TRBJ1-4|-
CASSGRSLRPTNEKLFF
TGTGCCAGCTCCGGCAGGTCTCTAAGGCCAACTAATGAAAAACTGTTTTTT
>TRBV19|-|15|TRBJ2-3|TRBD1
CASSIEDRVADTQYF
TGTGCCAGTAGTATAGAGGACAGGGTGGCAGATACGCAGTATTTT
>TRBV20-1|-|15|TRBJ1-2|-
CSASSFRTASYGYTF
TGCAGTGCTAGTTCGTTTAGAACAGCCTCCTATGGCTACACCTTC
>TRBV28|-|16|TRBJ1-2|TRBD1
CASSLLSGRGNYGYTF
TGTGCCAGCAGTTTACTAAGCGGCAGGGGGAACTATGGCTACACCTTC
>TRBV11-3|many|12|TRBJ1-1|TRBD1
CASSSSGGEAFF
TGTGCCAGCAGTTCCTCAGGGGGAGAAGCTTTCTTT
>TRBV11-2|few|13|TRBJ2-7|-
CASSMTSYYEQYF
TGTGCCAGCAGCATGACTAGTTACTACGAGCAGTACTTC
>TRBV10-3|few|15|TRBJ2-7|-
CAISEGGSGAGEQYF
TGTGCCATCAGTGAGGGGGGCAGTGGGGCCGGAGAGCAGTACTTC
>TRBV7-6|few|14|TRBJ2-5|-
CASSLNGERETQYF
TGTGCCAGCAGCTTAAACGGAGAGCGAGAGACCCAGTACTTC
>TRBV27|-|16|TRBJ2-7|-
CASSLSRSVASYEQYF
TGTGCCAGCAGTTTATCACGCTCTGTCGCCTCCTACGAGCAGTACTTC